Detailed here is one T cell receptor (beta chain). The antigen is not known. Amplification used 60 Vbeta primers and 13 Jbeta primers. Methods used by the authors: Counted up in a later analysis, unique TCR beta chains came to 65 million to 100 million, with around 11 million shared. The assay was immunoSEQ multiplex PCR, and TCRdb's table has in-frame clones only and misses some. V, J and clone size reflect that table, while D and trimming were determined from the DNA. This table has 90,000 to 130,000 clones, more than 65% appearing once. The germline V gene has CDR1 SGDLS and CDR2 YYNGEE. This CDR3 contains 17 residues. V was pared by 0 bases and J by 0 bases, with 7 bases of the junction left unmatched. This sample was included in a study of cytomegalovirus exposure and HLA in healthy donors. Overall study results and limits: Analyzed later, most CMV-associated TCR beta chains appeared HLA-restricted. Differences between HLA loci emerged in a later analysis of TCR association rates, with DRB1 most and HLA-C fewest.

The sequence was collected from a young man in good health and CMV-seropositive. The specimen sequenced was PBMCs. V is TRBV9 and J is TRBJ2-3, with 7 bases fitting TRBD2. The CDR3, as DNA: TGTGCCAGCAGCGTAGTAGTAGGGCGGGGGAGCACAGATACGCAGTATTTT. Protein sequence: CASSVVVGRGSTDTQYF.